This T cell receptor beta chain was captured by sequencing in a study of monozygotic twins with cystic fibrosis. Points from the study as a whole: In 13 of 16 pairs, V gene usage was closest to the co-twin's.

Clones were sequenced by immunoSEQ multiplex PCR, and TCRdb holds only the in-frame ones, with some missing. The sample lists some 35,000 clones, about nine tenths seen once, with 0.15% to 0.2% in the top ten. For this clone: Its antigen remains unidentified.

This CDR3 spans 16 amino acids. V lost 0 bases and J lost 2, with 14 bases in between. Germline-derived CDR1 and CDR2 are MGHRA and YSYEKL. The rearrangement links TRBV4-1 to TRBJ2-7; possibly TRBD1 or TRBD2 for D (7 bases each). The clonotype originates from a boy between 2 and 15 years old with cystic fibrosis. The sequenced sample consisted of blood. CDR3 bases: TGCGCCAGCAGCCAAGAGGCGCAGGGGGGGACCTACGAGCAGTACTTC. It translates to CASSQEAQGGTYEQYF.